This T cell receptor (beta chain) is drawn from a study of neurological immune-mediated disorders. Overall study: The 35 or so patients with multiple sclerosis comprised around 31 relapsing-remitting cases and 3 secondary progressive cases.

This clonotype was seen at least ten times. The unsorted libraries originated from 2 million PBMCs that had been stored at -80 C. Over 200 million TCR-beta sequences from 15-18 subjects came out of each sequencing run. MiXCR, run by TCRdb on the 5' RACE reads, gives a single entry per CDR3 protein. The table shows tens of thousands of distinct CDR3 sequences, with less than 5.5% occurring only once. The specimen sequenced was PBMCs. The clonotype originates from a man aged 25-45 years with multiple sclerosis.

The CDR3 sequence is CSVEDRGTDTQYF. The CDR3 coding sequence is TGCAGCGTTGAGGACAGGGGTACAGATACGCAGTATTTT. The chain links TRBV29-1 to TRBJ2-3; 9 positions agree with TRBD1. The CDR3 extends over 13 amino acids. After removal of 3 bases from V and 3 bases from J, the junction contained 1 base not matched to a gene. CDR1 and CDR2 (germline): SQVTM, ANQGSEA.